This T cell receptor beta chain originates from a study of identical twins. V was cut by 5 bases and J by 6 bases, with 6 bases left in between. This CDR3 has 11 residues. From the 5' RACE reads, TCRdb called clonotypes with MiXCR, one entry per CDR3 protein. Here the sample spans about 790,000 distinct CDR3 sequences, roughly 18% being singletons. Note on this clonotype: No antigen is known for it.

General study findings and limits: Conclusions were drawn cross-sectionally by statistical analysis, without following the same donors.

These data were also reused for a study on T cells expressing NK-cell markers. Turning to that study: Sequenced donors, eight in total, included seven who were HCMV-seropositive and one who was seronegative. Dominant NKG2C+ clonotype frequencies of roughly 1.0-7.5% of CD8+ T cells were measured in over 5 donors.

The chain combines TRBV12-3 or TRBV12-4 with TRBJ2-3; no clear D. The TCR was taken from a woman between 18 and 29 years old in good health. Material for sequencing was PBMCs. DNA of the CDR3: TGTGCCAGCAGTATTGGGGATACGCAGTATTTT. Protein sequence: CASSIGDTQYF.